Each of the 7 T cell receptor beta chains below was sequenced from the same sample in a study of T cells in narcolepsy. The data were produced by immunoSEQ multiplex PCR, yet TCRdb's version contains in-frame clones alone and is incomplete. The top ten hold under 1.5% of the sample, which has some 33,000 clones, roughly 90% seen once. The specimen was CD45RA- memory CD4+ T cells from PBMCs. The source of these receptors is a human donor with narcolepsy.

In this sample, this clone turned up once. The DNA for the CDR3 is TGTGCCAGCCTCGAATATGCGGGGGTCACTGAAGCTTTCTTT. Translation gives CASLEYAGVTEAFF. This chain joins TRBV6-1 and TRBJ1-1; D might be TRBD1 (5 bases). The CDR3 contains 14 residues. V was clipped by 8 bases and J by 4 bases, with 17 bases between them. The V gene's germline CDR1 is MNHNS and CDR2 SASEGT.

The rearrangement links TRBV4-2 to TRBJ2-3; D possibly corresponds to TRBD1 (6 bases). Between the trimmed V and J ends, which lost 6 bases and 2 bases, there was a span of 12 bases. The CDR3 is made up of 14 amino acids. Per germline, CDR1 LGHNA and CDR2 YNFKEQ. CDR3 in amino acids: CASRLDSYTDTQYF. CDR3 nucleotides: TGTGCCAGCAGACTGGACAGTTACACAGATACGCAGTATTTT.

This chain joins TRBV4-3 and TRBJ1-1; the D is unclear. The V end lost 0 bases, the J end lost 7 bases, and 12 bases lay between the germline ends. The germline CDR1 and CDR2 sequences are LGHNA and YSLEER. The CDR3 runs 14 residues. This chain's CDR3 is CASSQDTIINEAFF. In nucleotides, the CDR3 is TGCGCCAGCAGCCAAGACACGATAATTAATGAAGCTTTCTTT.

The chain uses TRBV27 and TRBJ1-1; D gene unclear. This CDR3 spans 13 amino acids. Germline V gives CDR1 MNHEY, CDR2 SMNVEV (reference sequence). The V gene lost 2 bases and the J gene lost 5 bases, with 9 bases spanning the gap. The CDR3 DNA reads TGTGCCAGCAGTTTAGATCGAATAACTGAAGCTTTCTTT. It specifies CASSLDRITEAFF.

The table lists this clone with a few counts. V and J are TRBV4-2 and TRBJ2-7, with D tentatively TRBD2 (6 bases). Looked up from germline, CDR1 is LGHNA and CDR2 is YNFKEQ. Trimming removed 3 bases at V and 5 bases at J, with 17 bases between. The CDR3 length is 15 residues. The CDR3 DNA reads TGTGCCAGCAGCCACCGGAGGACGGGAGTTAACGAGCAGTACTTC. This sequence encodes CASSHRRTGVNEQYF.

The chain combines TRBV5-8 with TRBJ1-5; TRBD1 matches 9 bases. Germline V gene sequence: CDR1 SGHTS, CDR2 YDEGEE. J gave up 4 bases and V 4 bases, and 6 bases lay outside the gene matches. The CDR3 spans 15 residues. The CDR3 here is CASSQRQGGNQPQHF. The CDR3, as DNA: TGTGCCAGCAGCCAGAGACAGGGGGGGAATCAGCCCCAGCATTTT. Full variable domain (missing parts from reference TRBV5-8 and TRBJ1-5): EAGVTQSPTHLIKTRGQQATLRCSPISGHTSVYWYQQALGLGLQFLLWYDEGEERNRGNFPPRFSGRQFPNYSSELNVNALELEDSALYLCASSQRQGGNQPQHFGDGTRLSIL.

The chain recombines TRBV7-2 with TRBJ1-2, with D perhaps TRBD1 (6 bases). From germline, CDR1 is SGHTA and CDR2 FQGNSA. This CDR3 has 14 residues. V was shortened by 1 base and J by 7 bases, with 13 bases between the two germline ends. The CDR3 sequence is CASSLGGALGGYTF. The CDR3 nucleotides read TGTGCCAGCAGCTTAGGGGGGGCTTTGGGTGGCTACACCTTC.